This T cell receptor (beta chain) was identified during a study of cytomegalovirus exposure and HLA in healthy donors. Study as a whole: According to later analysis, the same platform produced the 120 or so validation and under 750 first-cohort repertoires.

Remarks on this clone: Its antigen remains unidentified.

The CDR3 consists of 13 residues. CDR1 LNHDA and CDR2 SQIVND come from the germline V gene (reference sequence). V dropped 9 bases and J dropped 0 bases, with 9 bases sitting between them. The repertoire was sequenced with immunoSEQ multiplex PCR; TCRdb's copy has only in-frame clones and lacks some. The data contain 150,000 to 200,000 clones, 86% of them singletons. Study-wide points: In the 120 validation repertoires, roughly 94% of cluster scores exceeded 0, per a later analysis. The study put 150 to 200 TCR beta chains on its list as cytomegalovirus-associated. Reports described diagnosis of cytomegalovirus status by the classifier as highly specific and sensitive.

The sequenced sample consisted of PBMCs. The J gene is TRBJ1-5, the V gene TRBV19; no clear D gene. The source of this sequence is a woman in her late teens or twenties in good health and CMV-seronegative. In nucleotides, the CDR3 is TGTGCCAGCGACTCTGATAGCAATCAGCCCCAGCATTTT. Protein: CASDSDSNQPQHF.